This TCR beta chain was retrieved from a study of PD-1 blockade in classical Hodgkin lymphoma. Whole-study results and caveats: Complete responders started with a diversity level that resembled newly diagnosed patients at baseline. Newly diagnosed patients were reported to exhibit reduced baseline TCR diversity relative to healthy donors.

Every patient experienced relapse after autologous stem cell transplantation, and brentuximab vedotin exposure varied. Purification of CD4+ T cells from thawed PBMCs was achieved by magnetic negative selection. The study recorded best responses of complete response, partial response or progressive disease. The protocol was immunoSEQ multiplex PCR, while the TCRdb copy is restricted to in-frame clones and leaves out a portion. The sample consists of tens of thousands of clones, 84% of them appearing once. By proportion, this clone is medium-sized. Its matching antigen is unknown. This TCR was sampled from a human donor with classical Hodgkin lymphoma. Sequencing used CD4+ T cells from blood, obtained at baseline.

CDR3 protein: CASSMNRGVGDGTQYF. The CDR3, as DNA: TGTGCCAGTAGTATGAACCGGGGGGTAGGAGATGGGACCCAGTACTTC. The J gene is TRBJ2-5, the V gene TRBV19; TRBD2 matches 7 bases. The germline CDR1 and CDR2 sequences are LNHDA and SQIVND (reference sequence). Losses at the gene ends were 3 bases for V and 7 bases for J; bases not matched to a gene: 14. This CDR3 has 16 amino acids.